These T cell receptor beta chains were read from a single sample in a study of early T cells in non-severe SARS-CoV-2 infection. TCRdb re-derived calls from the 5' RACE reads in MiXCR, one entry per CDR3 protein. The sample carries about 53,000 distinct CDR3 sequences, roughly 12% recorded once. The material was whole blood, obtained at baseline. Every receptor here comes from an adult who was a healthcare worker with PCR-confirmed SARS-CoV-2 infection or an uninfected control (not recorded which). Each CDR3 is given with its conserved first and last residue. A D gene is named only where the DNA matches it firmly. A row's size may be missing; if present it is once, few, many or a size class.

J: TRBJ2-4
size: few
D: NA
V: TRBV20-1
CDR3: CSARGARGVINIQYF
DNA: TGCAGTGCTCGGGGAGCCAGGGGGGTTATAAACATTCAGTACTTC

J: TRBJ2-3
size: few
D: NA
V: TRBV20-1
CDR3: CSAKASVGTDTQYF
DNA: TGCAGTGCTAAGGCTAGCGTCGGCACAGATACGCAGTATTTT

J: TRBJ1-1
size: NA
D: TRBD1
V: TRBV7-2
CDR3: CASSSTRGPAEAFF
DNA: TGTGCCAGCAGTTCCACCAGGGGGCCTGCTGAAGCTTTCTTT

J: TRBJ1-2
size: few
D: TRBD1
V: TRBV28
CDR3: CASSPGTGGMGGYTF
DNA: TGTGCCAGCAGTCCTGGGACAGGGGGCATGGGTGGCTACACCTTC

J: TRBJ2-3
size: NA
D: TRBD1
V: TRBV12-3/TRBV12-4
CDR3: CASIDRTGVPDTQYF
DNA: TGTGCCAGCATCGATAGGACAGGTGTCCCAGATACGCAGTATTTT

J: TRBJ1-5
size: NA
D: NA
V: TRBV19
CDR3: CASSITGSNQPQHF
DNA: TGTGCCAGTAGTATCACGGGGAGCAATCAGCCCCAGCATTTT

J: TRBJ2-1
size: many
D: TRBD2
V: TRBV14
CDR3: CASSQPRERGLGPEQFF
DNA: TGTGCCAGCAGCCAGCCCCGGGAGCGGGGGCTCGGACCTGAGCAGTTCTTC

J: TRBJ1-1
size: NA
D: TRBD1
V: TRBV28
CDR3: CASSLEAGGHTEAFF
DNA: TGTGCCAGCAGTTTAGAGGCAGGGGGGCACACTGAAGCTTTCTTT

J: TRBJ2-1
size: many
D: TRBD2
V: TRBV6-2/TRBV6-3
CDR3: CASSYPSGRALEQFF
DNA: TGTGCCAGCAGCTATCCTAGCGGGAGGGCCCTTGAGCAGTTCTTC

J: TRBJ2-3
size: NA
D: TRBD2
V: TRBV19
CDR3: CASSRTSGTWGGDTQYF
DNA: TGTGCCAGTAGCAGGACTAGCGGGACCTGGGGGGGAGATACGCAGTATTTT